Here is one T cell receptor (beta chain) with its context. Its cognate antigen is unknown. Produced via immunoSEQ multiplex PCR; TCRdb's table is partial and in-frame only. The sample includes 100,000 to 150,000 clones, just under 95% seen only once; the top ten take under 1.5%. The data belong to a study of cytomegalovirus exposure and HLA in healthy donors. Study conclusions and caveats: According to a subsequent analysis, TCR clusters from the first cohort were inclined to appear together in the 120 validation repertoires.

The CDR3 length is 14 residues. V was shortened by 0 bases and J by 3 bases, with 9 bases between the two germline ends. Germline V gene sequence: CDR1 LNHDA, CDR2 SQIVND (reference sequence). What was sequenced was PBMCs. This sequence originates from a woman between 18 and 30 years old in good health and CMV-seronegative. The chain links TRBV19 to TRBJ2-7; D is unclear. The chain's CDR3 is CASSIDLGNYEQYF. The DNA for the CDR3 is TGTGCCAGTAGTATAGATCTAGGCAACTACGAGCAGTACTTC.